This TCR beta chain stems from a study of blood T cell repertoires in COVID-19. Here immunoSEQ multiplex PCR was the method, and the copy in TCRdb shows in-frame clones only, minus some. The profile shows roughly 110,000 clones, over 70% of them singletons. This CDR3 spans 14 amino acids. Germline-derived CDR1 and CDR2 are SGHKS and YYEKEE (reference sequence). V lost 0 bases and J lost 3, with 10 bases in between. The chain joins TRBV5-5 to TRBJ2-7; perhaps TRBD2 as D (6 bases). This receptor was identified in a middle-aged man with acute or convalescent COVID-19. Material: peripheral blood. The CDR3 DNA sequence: TGTGCCAGCAGCTTGGGGCAGGGAGGCTACGAGCAGTACTTC. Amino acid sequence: CASSLGQGGYEQYF.